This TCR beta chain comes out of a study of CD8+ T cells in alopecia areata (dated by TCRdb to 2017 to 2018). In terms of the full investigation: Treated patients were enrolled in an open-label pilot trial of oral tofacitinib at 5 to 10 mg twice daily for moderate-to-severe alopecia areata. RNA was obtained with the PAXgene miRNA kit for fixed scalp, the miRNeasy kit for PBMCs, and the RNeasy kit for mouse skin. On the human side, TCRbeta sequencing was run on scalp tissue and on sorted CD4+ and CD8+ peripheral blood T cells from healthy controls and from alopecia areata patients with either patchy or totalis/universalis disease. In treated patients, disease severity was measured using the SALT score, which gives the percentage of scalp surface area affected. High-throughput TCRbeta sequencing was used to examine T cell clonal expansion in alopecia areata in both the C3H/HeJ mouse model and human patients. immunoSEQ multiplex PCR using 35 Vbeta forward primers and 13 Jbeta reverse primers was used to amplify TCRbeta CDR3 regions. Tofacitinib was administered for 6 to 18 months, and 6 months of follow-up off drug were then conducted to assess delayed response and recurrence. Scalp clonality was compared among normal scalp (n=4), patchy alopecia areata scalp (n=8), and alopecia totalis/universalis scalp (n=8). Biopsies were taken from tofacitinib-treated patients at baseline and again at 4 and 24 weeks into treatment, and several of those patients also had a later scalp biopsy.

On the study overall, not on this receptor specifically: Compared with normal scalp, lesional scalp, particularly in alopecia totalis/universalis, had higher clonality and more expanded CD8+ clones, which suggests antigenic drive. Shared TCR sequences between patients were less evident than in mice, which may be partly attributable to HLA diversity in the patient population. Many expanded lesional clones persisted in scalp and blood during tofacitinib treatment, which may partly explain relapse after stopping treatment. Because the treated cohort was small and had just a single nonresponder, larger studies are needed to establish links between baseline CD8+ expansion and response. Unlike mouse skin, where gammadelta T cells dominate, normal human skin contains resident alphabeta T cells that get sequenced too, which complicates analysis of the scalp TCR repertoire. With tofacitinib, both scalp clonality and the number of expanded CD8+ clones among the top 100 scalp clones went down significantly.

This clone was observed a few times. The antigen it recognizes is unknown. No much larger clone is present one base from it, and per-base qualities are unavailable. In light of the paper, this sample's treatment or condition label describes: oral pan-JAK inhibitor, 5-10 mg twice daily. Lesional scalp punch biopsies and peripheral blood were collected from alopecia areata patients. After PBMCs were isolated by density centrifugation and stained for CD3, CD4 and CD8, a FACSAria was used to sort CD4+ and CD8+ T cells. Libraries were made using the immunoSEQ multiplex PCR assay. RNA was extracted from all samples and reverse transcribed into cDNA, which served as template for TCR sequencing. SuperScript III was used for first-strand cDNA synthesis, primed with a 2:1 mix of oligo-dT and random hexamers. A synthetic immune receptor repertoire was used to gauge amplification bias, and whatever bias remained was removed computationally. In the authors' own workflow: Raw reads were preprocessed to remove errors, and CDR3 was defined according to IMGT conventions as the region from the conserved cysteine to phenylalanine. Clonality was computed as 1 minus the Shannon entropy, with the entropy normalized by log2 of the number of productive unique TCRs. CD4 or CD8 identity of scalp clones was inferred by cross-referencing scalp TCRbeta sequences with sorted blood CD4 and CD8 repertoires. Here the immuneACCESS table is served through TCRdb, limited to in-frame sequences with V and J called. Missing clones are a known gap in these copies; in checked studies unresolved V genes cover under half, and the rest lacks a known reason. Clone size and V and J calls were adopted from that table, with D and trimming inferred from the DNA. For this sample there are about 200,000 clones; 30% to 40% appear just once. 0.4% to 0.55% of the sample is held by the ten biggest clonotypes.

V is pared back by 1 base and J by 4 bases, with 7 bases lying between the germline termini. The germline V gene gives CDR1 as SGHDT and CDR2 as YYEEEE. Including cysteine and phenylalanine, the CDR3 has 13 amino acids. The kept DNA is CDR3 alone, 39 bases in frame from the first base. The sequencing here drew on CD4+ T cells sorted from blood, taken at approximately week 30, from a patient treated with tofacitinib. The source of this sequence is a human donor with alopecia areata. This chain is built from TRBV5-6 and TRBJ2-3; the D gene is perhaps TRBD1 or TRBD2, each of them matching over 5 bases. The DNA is TGTGCCAGCAGCTTGCAGGGACCAGATACGCAGTATTTT. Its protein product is CASSLQGPDTQYF.